These 7 T cell receptor beta chains share one sample of origin, sequenced in a study of blood T cell repertoires in COVID-19. The protocol was immunoSEQ multiplex PCR, while the TCRdb copy is restricted to in-frame clones and leaves out a portion. Altogether about 50,000 clones are present, roughly 88% being singletons, with the ten largest covering less than 2.5%. The specimen was peripheral blood. These receptors came from an older woman with acute or convalescent COVID-19.

This clone came up once. The chain recombines TRBV30 with TRBJ1-3; D gene unclear. V was trimmed by 2 bases and J by 7 bases, leaving 6 bases between them. Germline CDR1 reads GTSNPN; CDR2 reads SVGIG (reference sequence). This CDR3 region has 11 residues. The CDR3 here is CAWSTGNTIYF. DNA for the CDR3: TGTGCCTGGAGTACCGGTAACACCATATATTTT.

The V and J genes are TRBV27 and TRBJ1-1, with TRBD1 matching 9 bases. J was trimmed by 1 base and V by 4 bases; bases with no gene match: 16. The V gene's germline CDR1 is MNHEY and CDR2 SMNVEV (reference sequence). The CDR3 is 19 amino acids. CDR3 coding DNA: TGTGCCAGCAGTTCCGACGGACAGGGGTTGAGCCCGTCGAACACTGAAGCTTTCTTT. Its protein is CASSSDGQGLSPSNTEAFF.

This clone showed up just a few times. The chain uses TRBV5-1 and TRBJ2-3, with D possibly being TRBD1 (5 bases). The ends were cut back, 0 bases at V and 2 bases at J, with 13 bases in the middle. Germline loops: CDR1 SGHRS, CDR2 YFSETQ. CDR3 length: 16 amino acids. The CDR3 spells CASSLALGQLTDTQYF. CDR3 DNA: TGCGCCAGCAGCTTGGCCCTGGGGCAACTCACAGATACGCAGTATTTT.

The chain carries TRBV12-3 or TRBV12-4 and TRBJ2-7; D not resolved. The CDR3 totals 13 residues. V was trimmed by 7 bases and J by 5 bases, leaving 15 bases between them. CDR3 bases: TGTGCCAGCACTCCAGGCAGGTTCGACGAGCAGTACTTC. Protein: CASTPGRFDEQYF.

The CDR3 bases are TGCGCCAGCAGCCAAGGGCTCCCGATGGCTAGCGGCTACGAGCAGTACTTC. Protein sequence: CASSQGLPMASGYEQYF. The genes are TRBV4-1 and TRBJ2-7; 7 positions agree with TRBD2. Germline assignment: CDR1 MGHRA and CDR2 YSYEKL. V trimming: 1 base; J trimming: 3 bases; junction bases outside the gene matches: 12. CDR3 length: 17 residues.

This clone has just a few counts. This sequence joins TRBV6-5 and TRBJ2-1; perhaps TRBD2 as D (6 bases). V was clipped by 5 bases and J by 6 bases, with 11 bases between them. This CDR3 has 13 residues. The germline CDR1 and CDR2 sequences are MNHEY and SVGAGI. The DNA for the CDR3 is TGTGCCAGCAGTCCCCCTAGCGTCAATGAGCAGTTCTTC. As protein: CASSPPSVNEQFF.

The gene calls are TRBV5-1 and TRBJ1-2; D not certain. Germline V gene lookup returns CDR1 SGHRS and CDR2 YFSETQ. The CDR3 consists of 16 residues. V lost 0 bases to trimming and J lost 0 bases, with 12 bases between them. The CDR3 spells CASSLDDTSSNYGYTF. DNA of the CDR3: TGCGCCAGCAGCTTGGATGACACGTCCTCTAACTATGGCTACACCTTC.